This T cell receptor beta chain was profiled in a study of cytomegalovirus exposure and HLA in healthy donors. Study conclusions and caveats: As a later analysis showed, several of the most significant clusters appeared to be linked to common viral pathogens. Association of 16,951 TCR beta sequences with HLA alleles was found at 0.05 false discovery rate in a later analysis.

A multiplex PCR was run with 60 Vbeta primers and 13 Jbeta primers. Libraries were prepared by immunoSEQ multiplex PCR; TCRdb keeps only in-frame clonotypes and omits some of them. The sample includes 55,000 to 80,000 clones, less than 85% of them seen just once. A word on this clone: Antigen unknown.

In germline, CDR1 is SGHTA, CDR2 FQGNSA. V was pared by 2 bases and J by 2 bases, with 8 bases between. The CDR3 spans 14 residues. Samples came from healthy bone marrow donors. The receptor was derived from a woman in her 30s in good health and CMV-seronegative. The V call is TRBV7-2, the J call TRBJ2-3, with D unresolved. Specimen: PBMCs. CDR3 in amino acids: CASSLRQDTDTQYF. CDR3 coding DNA: TGTGCCAGCAGCTTAAGGCAGGACACAGATACGCAGTATTTT.